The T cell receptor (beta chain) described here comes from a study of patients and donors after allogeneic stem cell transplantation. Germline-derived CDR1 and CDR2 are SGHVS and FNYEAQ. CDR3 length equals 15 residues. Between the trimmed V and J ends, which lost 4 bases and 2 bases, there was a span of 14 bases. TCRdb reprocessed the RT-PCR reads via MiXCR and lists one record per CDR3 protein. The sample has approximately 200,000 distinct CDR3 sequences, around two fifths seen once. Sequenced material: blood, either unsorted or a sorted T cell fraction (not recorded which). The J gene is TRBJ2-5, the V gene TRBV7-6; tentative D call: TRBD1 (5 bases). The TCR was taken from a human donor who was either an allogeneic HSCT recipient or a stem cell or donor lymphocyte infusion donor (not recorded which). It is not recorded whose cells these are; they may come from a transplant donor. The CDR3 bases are TGTGCCAGCAGCTCGTTGACAGCCCCGCAAGAGACCCAGTACTTC. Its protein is CASSSLTAPQETQYF.